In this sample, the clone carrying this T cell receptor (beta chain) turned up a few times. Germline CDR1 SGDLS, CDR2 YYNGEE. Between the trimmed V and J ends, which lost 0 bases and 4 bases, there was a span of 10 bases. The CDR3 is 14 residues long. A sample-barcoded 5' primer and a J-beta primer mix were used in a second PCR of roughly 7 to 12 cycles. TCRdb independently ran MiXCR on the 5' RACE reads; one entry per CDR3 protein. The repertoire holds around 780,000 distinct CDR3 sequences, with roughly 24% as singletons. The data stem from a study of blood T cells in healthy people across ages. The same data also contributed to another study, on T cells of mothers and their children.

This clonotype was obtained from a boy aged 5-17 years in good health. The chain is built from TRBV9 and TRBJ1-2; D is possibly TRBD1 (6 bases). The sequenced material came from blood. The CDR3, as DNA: TGTGCCAGCAGCGTAGACCAGGGGCCCTATGGCTACACCTTC. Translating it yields CASSVDQGPYGYTF.